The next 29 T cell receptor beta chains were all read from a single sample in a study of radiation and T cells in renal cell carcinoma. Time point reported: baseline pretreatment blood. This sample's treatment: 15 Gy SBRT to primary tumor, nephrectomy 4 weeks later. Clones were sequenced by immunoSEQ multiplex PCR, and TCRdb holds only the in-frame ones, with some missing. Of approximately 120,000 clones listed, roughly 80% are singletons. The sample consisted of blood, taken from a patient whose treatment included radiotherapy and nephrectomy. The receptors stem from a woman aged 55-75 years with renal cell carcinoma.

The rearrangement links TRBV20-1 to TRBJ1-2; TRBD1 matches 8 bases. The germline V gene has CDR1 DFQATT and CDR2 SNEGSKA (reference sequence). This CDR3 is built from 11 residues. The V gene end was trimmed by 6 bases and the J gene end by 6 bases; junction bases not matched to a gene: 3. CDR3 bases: TGCAGTGCCGGACAGGGAAATGGCTACACCTTC. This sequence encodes CSAGQGNGYTF.

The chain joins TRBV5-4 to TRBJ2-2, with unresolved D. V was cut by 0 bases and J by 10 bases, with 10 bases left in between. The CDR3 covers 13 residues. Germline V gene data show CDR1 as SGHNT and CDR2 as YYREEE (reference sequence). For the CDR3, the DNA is TGTGCCAGCAGCTTGGCTTTGGTCAAGGAGCTGTTTTTT. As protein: CASSLALVKELFF.

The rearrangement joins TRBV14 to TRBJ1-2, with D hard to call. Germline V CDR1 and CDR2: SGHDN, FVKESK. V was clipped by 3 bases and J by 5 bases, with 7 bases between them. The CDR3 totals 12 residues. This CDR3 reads CASSQNGYGYTF. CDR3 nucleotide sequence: TGTGCCAGCAGCCAGAATGGGTATGGCTACACCTTC.

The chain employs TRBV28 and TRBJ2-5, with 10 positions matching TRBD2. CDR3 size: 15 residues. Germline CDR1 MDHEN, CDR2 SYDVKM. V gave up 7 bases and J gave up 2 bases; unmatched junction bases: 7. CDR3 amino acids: CASTLGSGRQETQYF. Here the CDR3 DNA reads TGTGCCAGCACCTTAGGTAGCGGGAGGCAAGAGACCCAGTACTTC.

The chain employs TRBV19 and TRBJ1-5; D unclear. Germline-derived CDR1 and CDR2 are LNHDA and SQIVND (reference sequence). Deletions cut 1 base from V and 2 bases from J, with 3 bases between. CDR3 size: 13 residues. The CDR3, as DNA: TGTGCCAGTAGTATAGTTGGCAATCAGCCCCAGCATTTT. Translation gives CASSIVGNQPQHF.

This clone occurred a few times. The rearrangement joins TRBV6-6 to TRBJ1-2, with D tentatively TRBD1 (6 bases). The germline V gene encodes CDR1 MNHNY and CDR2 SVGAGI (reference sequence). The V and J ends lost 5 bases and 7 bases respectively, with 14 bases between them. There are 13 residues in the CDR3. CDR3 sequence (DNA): TGTGCCAGCAGTCCCGGGACATCGAGTGGCTACACCTTC. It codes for CASSPGTSSGYTF.

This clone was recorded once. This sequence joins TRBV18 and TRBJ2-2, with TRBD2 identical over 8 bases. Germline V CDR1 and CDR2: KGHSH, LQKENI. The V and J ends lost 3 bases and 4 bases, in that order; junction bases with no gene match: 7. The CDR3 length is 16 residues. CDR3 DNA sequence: TGTGCCAGCTCACCCACTAGCGGAGTATCCACCGGGGAGCTGTTTTTT. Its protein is CASSPTSGVSTGELFF.

The CDR3 spells CASSSSGRANEQYF. The CDR3 bases are TGTGCCAGCAGCTCCTCGGGCAGGGCGAACGAGCAGTACTTC. This chain uses TRBV7-3 with TRBJ2-7; weak D call: TRBD1 (5 bases). This CDR3 is built from 14 residues. V shed 4 bases and J shed 5 bases, with 15 bases lying between them. Per the germline V gene, CDR1 is SGHTA and CDR2 is FQGTGA.

CDR3 amino acids: CASSQDPGLAGGDTQYF. CDR3 DNA sequence: TGTGCCAGCAGCCAAGATCCAGGGCTAGCGGGAGGGGATACGCAGTATTTT. V usage is TRBV14 and J usage is TRBJ2-3; TRBD2 matches 12 bases. The V and J ends lost 0 bases and 6 bases, in that order; junction bases with no gene match: 7. The CDR3 loop spans 17 amino acids. The germline V gene encodes CDR1 SGHDN and CDR2 FVKESK.

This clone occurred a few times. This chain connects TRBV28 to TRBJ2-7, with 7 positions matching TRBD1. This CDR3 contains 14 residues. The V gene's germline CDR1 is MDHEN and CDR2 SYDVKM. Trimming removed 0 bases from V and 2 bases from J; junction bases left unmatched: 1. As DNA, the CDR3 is TGTGCCAGCAGTTTATGGCAGGGGGCCTACGAGCAGTACTTC. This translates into CASSLWQGAYEQYF.

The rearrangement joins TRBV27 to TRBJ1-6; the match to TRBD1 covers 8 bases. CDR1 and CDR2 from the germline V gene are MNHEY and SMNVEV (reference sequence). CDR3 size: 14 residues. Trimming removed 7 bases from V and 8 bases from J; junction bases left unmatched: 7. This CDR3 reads CASKGGTGDSPLHF. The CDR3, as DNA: TGTGCCAGCAAGGGTGGGACAGGAGATTCACCCCTCCACTTT.

The chain's CDR3 is CASSLETGALLGNQPQHF. DNA of the CDR3: TGTGCCAGCAGCTTAGAGACAGGGGCATTATTGGGGAATCAGCCCCAGCATTTT. The chain is built from TRBV7-9 and TRBJ1-5, with TRBD1 matching over 8 bases. The V gene's germline CDR1 is SEHNR and CDR2 FQNEAQ (reference sequence). The trim removed 1 base at V and 4 bases at J, leaving 12 bases unmatched. The CDR3 has 18 amino acids.

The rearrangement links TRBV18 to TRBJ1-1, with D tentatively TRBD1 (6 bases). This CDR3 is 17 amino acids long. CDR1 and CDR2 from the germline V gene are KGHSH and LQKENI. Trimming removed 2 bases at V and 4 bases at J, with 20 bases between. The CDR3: CASSPEQGMGTATEAFF. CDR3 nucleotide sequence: TGTGCCAGCTCACCAGAACAGGGTATGGGTACGGCCACTGAAGCTTTCTTT.

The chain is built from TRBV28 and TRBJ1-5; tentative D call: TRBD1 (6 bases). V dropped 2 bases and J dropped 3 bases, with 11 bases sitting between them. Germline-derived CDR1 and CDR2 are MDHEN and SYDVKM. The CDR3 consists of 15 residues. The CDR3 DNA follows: TGTGCCAGCAGTTTACCCCAGGGGAACAATCAGCCCCAGCATTTT. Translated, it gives CASSLPQGNNQPQHF.

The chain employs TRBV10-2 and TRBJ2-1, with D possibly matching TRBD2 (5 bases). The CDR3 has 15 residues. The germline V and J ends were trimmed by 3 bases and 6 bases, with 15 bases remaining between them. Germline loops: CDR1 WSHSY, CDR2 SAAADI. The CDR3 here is CASSEGAVTTNEQFF. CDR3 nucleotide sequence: TGCGCCAGCAGTGAAGGAGCGGTTACCACCAATGAGCAGTTCTTC.

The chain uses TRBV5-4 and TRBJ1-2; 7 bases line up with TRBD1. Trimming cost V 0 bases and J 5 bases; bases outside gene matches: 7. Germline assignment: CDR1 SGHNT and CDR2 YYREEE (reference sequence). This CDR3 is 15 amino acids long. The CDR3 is CASSLAGGTAYGYTF. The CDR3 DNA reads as TGTGCCAGCAGCTTGGCCGGGGGGACAGCATATGGCTACACCTTC.

DNA for the CDR3: TGCGCCAGCAGCTTTCGACAGGGTGAATCCCCCTACGAGCAGTACTTC. This codes for CASSFRQGESPYEQYF. The chain carries TRBV4-1 and TRBJ2-7; TRBD1 matches 7 bases. CDR3 length: 16 residues. V gave up 5 bases and J gave up 2 bases; unmatched junction bases: 12. Germline CDR1 is MGHRA and CDR2 is YSYEKL.

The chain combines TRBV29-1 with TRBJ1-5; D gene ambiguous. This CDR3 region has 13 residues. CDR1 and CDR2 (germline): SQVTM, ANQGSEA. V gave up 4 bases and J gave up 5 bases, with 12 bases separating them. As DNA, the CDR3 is TGCAGCGTTGCACACAGCCAGGATCAGCCCCAGCATTTT. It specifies CSVAHSQDQPQHF.

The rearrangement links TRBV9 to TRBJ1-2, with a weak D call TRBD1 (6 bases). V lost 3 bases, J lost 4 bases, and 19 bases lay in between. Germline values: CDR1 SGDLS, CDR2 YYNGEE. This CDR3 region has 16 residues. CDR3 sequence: CASSEGQGRVSYGYTF. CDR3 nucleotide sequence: TGTGCCAGCAGCGAGGGTCAGGGGAGAGTCAGCTATGGCTACACCTTC.

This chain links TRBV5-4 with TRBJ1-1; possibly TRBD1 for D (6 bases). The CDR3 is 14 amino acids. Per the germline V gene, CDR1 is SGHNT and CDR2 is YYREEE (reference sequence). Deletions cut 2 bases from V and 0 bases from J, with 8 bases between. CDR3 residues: CASSLQGMNTEAFF. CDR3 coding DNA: TGTGCCAGCAGCTTACAGGGAATGAACACTGAAGCTTTCTTT.

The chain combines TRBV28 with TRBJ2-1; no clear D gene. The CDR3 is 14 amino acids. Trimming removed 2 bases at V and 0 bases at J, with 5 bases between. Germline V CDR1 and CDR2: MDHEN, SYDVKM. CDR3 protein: CASSLTLSYNEQFF. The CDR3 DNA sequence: TGTGCCAGCAGTTTAACCCTCTCCTACAATGAGCAGTTCTTC.

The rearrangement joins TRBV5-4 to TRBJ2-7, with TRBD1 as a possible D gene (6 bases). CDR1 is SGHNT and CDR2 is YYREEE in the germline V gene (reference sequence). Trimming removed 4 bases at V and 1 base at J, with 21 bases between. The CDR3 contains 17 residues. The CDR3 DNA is TGTGCCAGCAGCCCCAACCCCTGGGACATCGTATCCTACGAGCAGTACTTC. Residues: CASSPNPWDIVSYEQYF.

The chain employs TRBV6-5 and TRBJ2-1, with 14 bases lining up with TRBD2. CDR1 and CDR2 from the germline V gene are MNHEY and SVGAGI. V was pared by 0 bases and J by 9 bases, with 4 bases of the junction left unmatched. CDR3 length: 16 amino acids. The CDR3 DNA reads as TGTGCCAGCAGTTACTCGGGACTAGCGGGAGATGGTGAGCAGTTCTTC. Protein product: CASSYSGLAGDGEQFF.

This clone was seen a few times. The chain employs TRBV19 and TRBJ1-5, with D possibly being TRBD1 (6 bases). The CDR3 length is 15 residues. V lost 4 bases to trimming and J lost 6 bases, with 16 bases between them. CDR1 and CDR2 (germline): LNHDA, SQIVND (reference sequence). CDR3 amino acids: CASSSPLGTSQPQHF. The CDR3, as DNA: TGTGCCAGTAGTAGCCCACTGGGGACAAGTCAGCCCCAGCATTTT.

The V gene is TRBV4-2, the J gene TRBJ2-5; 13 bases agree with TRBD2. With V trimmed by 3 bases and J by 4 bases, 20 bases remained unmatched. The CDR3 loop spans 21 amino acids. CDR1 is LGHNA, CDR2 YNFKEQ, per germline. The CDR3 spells CASSHDTRLAGGAMYSETQYF. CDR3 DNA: TGTGCCAGCAGCCACGACACCCGACTAGCGGGAGGCGCAATGTACTCAGAGACCCAGTACTTC.

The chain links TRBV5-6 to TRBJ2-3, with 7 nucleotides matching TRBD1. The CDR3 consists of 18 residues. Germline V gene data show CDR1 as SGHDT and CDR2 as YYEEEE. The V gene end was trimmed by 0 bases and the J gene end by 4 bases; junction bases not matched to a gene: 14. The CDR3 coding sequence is TGTGCCAGCAGCTTGGGCAGAGTCAGAACAGGGGCATCAGATACGCAGTATTTT. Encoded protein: CASSLGRVRTGASDTQYF.

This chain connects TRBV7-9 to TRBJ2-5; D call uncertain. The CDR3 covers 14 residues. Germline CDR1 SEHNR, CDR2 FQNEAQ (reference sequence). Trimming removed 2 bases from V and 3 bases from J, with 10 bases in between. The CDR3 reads CASSLWEGEETQYF. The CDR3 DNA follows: TGTGCCAGCAGCTTATGGGAAGGAGAAGAGACCCAGTACTTC.

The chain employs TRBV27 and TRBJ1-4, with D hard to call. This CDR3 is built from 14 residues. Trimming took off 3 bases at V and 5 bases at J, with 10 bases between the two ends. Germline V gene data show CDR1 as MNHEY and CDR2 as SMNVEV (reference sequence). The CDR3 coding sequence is TGTGCCAGCAGTTTTGGGCAGTTCAATGAAAAACTGTTTTTT. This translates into CASSFGQFNEKLFF.

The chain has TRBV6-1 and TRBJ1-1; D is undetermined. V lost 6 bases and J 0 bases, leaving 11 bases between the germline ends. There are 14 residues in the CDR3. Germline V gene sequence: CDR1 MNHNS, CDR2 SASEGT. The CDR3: CASSPSWVNTEAFF. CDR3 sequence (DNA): TGTGCCAGCAGCCCTTCCTGGGTGAACACTGAAGCTTTCTTT.